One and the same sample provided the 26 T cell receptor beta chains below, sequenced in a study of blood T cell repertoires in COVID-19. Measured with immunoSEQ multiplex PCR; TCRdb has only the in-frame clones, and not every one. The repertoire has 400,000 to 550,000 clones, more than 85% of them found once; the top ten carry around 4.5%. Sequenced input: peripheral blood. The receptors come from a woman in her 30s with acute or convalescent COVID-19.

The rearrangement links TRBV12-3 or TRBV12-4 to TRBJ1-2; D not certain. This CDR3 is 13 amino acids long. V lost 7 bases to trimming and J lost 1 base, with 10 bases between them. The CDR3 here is CASTPLINYGYTF. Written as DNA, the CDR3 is TGTGCCAGCACCCCACTGATTAACTATGGCTACACCTTC.

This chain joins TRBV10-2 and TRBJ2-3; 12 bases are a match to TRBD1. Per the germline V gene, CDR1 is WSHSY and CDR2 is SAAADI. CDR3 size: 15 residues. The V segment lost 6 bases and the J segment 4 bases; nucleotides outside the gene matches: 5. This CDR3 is CASRTGTGGPDTQYF. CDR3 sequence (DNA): TGCGCCAGCAGGACCGGGACAGGGGGCCCAGATACGCAGTATTTT.

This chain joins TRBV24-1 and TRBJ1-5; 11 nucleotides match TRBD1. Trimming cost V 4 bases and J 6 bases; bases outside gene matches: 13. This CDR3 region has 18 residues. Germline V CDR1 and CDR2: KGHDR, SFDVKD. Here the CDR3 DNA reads TGTGCCACCAGTGACCCCAAACCCGGACAGGGGGCGGGTCAGCCCCAGCATTTT. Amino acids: CATSDPKPGQGAGQPQHF.

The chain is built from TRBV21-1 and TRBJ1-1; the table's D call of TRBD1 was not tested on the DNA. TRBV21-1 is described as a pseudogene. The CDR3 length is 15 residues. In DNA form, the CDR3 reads TGTGCCAGCAGCATCTCTACAGGGGCGAACACTGAAGCTTTCTTT. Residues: CASSISTGANTEAFF.

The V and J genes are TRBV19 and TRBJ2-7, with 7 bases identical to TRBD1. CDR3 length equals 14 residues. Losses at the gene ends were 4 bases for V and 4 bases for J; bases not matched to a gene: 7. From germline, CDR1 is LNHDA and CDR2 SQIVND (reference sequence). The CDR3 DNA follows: TGTGCCAGTAGTAGGCCGGGACAGCCATACGAGCAGTACTTC. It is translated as CASSRPGQPYEQYF.

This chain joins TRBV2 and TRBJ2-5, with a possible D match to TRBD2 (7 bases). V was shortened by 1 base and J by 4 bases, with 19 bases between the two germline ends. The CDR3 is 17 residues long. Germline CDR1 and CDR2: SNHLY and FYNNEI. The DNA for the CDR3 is TGTGCCAGCAGTGAAGAGGGAGGGGGGGCCCTAGGAGAGACCCAGTACTTC. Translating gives CASSEEGGGALGETQYF.

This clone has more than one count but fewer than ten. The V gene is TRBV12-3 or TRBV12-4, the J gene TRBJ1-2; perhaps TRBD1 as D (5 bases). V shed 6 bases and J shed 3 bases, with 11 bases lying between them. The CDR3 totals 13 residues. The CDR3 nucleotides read TGTGCCAGCAGCTCGACAGTCTACTATGGCTACACCTTC. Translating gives CASSSTVYYGYTF.

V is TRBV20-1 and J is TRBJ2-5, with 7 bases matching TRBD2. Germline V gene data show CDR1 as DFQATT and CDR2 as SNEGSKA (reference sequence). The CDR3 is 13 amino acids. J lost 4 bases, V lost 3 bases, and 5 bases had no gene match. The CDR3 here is CSASGGGLETQYF. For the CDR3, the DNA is TGCAGTGCTAGTGGGGGAGGGCTAGAGACCCAGTACTTC.

CDR3 in DNA: TGTGCCAGCAGTATGGACTGGGGGGGCACAGATACGCAGTATTTT. Protein product: CASSMDWGGTDTQYF. This sequence joins TRBV27 and TRBJ2-3, with D possibly being TRBD2 (6 bases). Germline V gene lookup returns CDR1 MNHEY and CDR2 SMNVEV (reference sequence). CDR3 length equals 15 residues. Deletions cut 5 bases from V and 1 base from J, with 13 bases between.

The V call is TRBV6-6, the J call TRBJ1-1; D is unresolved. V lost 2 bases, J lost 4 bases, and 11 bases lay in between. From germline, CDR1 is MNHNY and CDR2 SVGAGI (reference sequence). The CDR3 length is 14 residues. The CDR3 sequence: CASSYKGESTEAFF. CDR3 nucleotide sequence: TGTGCCAGCAGTTACAAGGGAGAGTCCACTGAAGCTTTCTTT.

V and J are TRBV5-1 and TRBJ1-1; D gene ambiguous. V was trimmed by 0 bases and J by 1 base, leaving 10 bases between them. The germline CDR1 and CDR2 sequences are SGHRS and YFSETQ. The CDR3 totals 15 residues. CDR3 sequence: CASSLGAGPNTEAFF. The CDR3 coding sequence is TGCGCCAGCAGCTTGGGGGCCGGTCCGAACACTGAAGCTTTCTTT. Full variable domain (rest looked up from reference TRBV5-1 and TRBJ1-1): KAGVTQTPRYLIKTRGQQVTLSCSPISGHRSVSWYQQTPGQGLQFLFEYFSETQRNKGNFPGRFSGRQFSNSRSEMNVSTLELGDSALYLCASSLGAGPNTEAFFGQGTRLTVV.

The CDR3 is CASSLNLAGDITQYF. The DNA of the CDR3 is TGTGCCAGCAGCTTAAATCTAGCGGGGGATATTACGCAGTATTTT. The chain has TRBV11-1 and TRBJ2-3, with 10 bases that match TRBD2. This CDR3 spans 15 amino acids. V gave up 2 bases and J gave up 8 bases; unmatched junction bases: 7. Germline V gene lookup returns CDR1 SGHAT and CDR2 FQDESV (reference sequence).

The CDR3 loop is CATSDTTGGRDNEQFF. DNA of the CDR3: TGTGCCACCAGTGATACAACAGGGGGAAGGGACAATGAGCAGTTCTTC. This chain joins TRBV24-1 and TRBJ2-1; 8 bases match TRBD1. Germline V gives CDR1 KGHDR, CDR2 SFDVKD. The junction had 8 bases not matched to a gene; V was cut back by 3 bases and J by 5 bases. This CDR3 region has 16 residues.

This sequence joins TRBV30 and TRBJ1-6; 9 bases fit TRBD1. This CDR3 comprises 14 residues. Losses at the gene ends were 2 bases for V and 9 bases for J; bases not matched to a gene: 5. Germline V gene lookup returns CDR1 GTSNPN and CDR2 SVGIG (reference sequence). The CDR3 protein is CAWSPTGGSSPLHF. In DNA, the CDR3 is TGTGCCTGGAGTCCGACAGGGGGATCTTCACCCCTCCACTTT.

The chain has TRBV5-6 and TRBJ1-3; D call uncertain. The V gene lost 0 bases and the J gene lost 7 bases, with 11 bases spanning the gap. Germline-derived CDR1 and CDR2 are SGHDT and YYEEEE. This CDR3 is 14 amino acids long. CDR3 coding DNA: TGTGCCAGCAGCTTGGTCGGCACCAGGAACACCATATATTTT. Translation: CASSLVGTRNTIYF.

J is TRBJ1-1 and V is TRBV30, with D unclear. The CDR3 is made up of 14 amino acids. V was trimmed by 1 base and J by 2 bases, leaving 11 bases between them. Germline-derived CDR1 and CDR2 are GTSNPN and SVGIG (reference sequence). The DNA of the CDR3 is TGTGCCTGGAGTGGTGTCTCGGGAAACACTGAAGCTTTCTTT. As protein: CAWSGVSGNTEAFF.

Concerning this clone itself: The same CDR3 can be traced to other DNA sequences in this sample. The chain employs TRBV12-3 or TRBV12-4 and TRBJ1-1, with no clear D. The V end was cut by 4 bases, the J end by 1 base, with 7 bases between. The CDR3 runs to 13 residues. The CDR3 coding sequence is TGTGCCAGCAGTTCGACGGGGAACACTGAAGCTTTCTTT. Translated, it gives CASSSTGNTEAFF.

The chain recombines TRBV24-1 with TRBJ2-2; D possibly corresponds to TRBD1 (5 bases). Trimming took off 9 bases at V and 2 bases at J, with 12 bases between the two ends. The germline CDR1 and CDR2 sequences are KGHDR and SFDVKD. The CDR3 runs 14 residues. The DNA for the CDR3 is TGTGCCACCCAAAACCAGGGAAACACCGGGGAGCTGTTTTTT. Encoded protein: CATQNQGNTGELFF.

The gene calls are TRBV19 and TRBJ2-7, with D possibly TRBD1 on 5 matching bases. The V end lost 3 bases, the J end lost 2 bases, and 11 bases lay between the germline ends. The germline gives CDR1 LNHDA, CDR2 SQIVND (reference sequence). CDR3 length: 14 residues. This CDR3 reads CASSISVRAYEQYF. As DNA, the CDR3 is TGTGCCAGTAGTATTAGTGTCAGGGCCTACGAGCAGTACTTC.

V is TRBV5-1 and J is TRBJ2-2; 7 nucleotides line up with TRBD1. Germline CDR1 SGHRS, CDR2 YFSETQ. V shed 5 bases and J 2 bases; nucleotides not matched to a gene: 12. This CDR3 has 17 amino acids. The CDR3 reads CASSLSPGTANTGELFF. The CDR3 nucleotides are TGCGCCAGCAGTTTATCACCCGGGACAGCAAACACCGGGGAGCTGTTTTTT.

CDR3 bases: TGTGCCAGCAGTGGGACAGGGGGCCGTGCAGATACGCAGTATTTT. This translates into CASSGTGGRADTQYF. The chain couples TRBV2 to TRBJ2-3; the match to TRBD1 covers 11 bases. The CDR3 length is 15 residues. V was clipped by 4 bases and J by 4 bases; unmatched bases: 4. Germline V gene data show CDR1 as SNHLY and CDR2 as FYNNEI.

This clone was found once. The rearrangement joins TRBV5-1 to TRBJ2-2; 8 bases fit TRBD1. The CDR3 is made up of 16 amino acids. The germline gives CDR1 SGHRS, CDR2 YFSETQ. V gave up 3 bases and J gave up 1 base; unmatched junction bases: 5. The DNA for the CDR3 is TGCGCCAGCAGCTCCCAGGGGGCGCAGAACACCGGGGAGCTGTTTTTT. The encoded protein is CASSSQGAQNTGELFF.

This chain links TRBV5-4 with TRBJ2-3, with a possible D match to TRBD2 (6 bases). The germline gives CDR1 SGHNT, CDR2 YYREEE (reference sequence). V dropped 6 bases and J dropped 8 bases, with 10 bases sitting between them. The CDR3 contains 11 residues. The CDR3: CASNGGGTQYF. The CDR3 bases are TGTGCCAGCAACGGGGGAGGTACGCAGTATTTT.

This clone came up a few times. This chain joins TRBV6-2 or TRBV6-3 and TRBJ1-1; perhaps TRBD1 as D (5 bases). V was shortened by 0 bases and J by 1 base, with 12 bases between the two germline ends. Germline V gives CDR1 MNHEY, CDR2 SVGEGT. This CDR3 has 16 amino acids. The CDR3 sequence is CASSYSRGGKNTEAFF. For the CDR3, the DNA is TGTGCCAGCAGTTACTCGCGCGGGGGGAAGAACACTGAAGCTTTCTTT.

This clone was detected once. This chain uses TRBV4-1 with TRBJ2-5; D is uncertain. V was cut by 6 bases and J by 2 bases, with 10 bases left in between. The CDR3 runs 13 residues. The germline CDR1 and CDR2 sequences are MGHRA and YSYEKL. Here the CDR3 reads CASRPPTQETQYF. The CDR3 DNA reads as TGCGCCAGCAGACCTCCAACTCAAGAGACCCAGTACTTC.

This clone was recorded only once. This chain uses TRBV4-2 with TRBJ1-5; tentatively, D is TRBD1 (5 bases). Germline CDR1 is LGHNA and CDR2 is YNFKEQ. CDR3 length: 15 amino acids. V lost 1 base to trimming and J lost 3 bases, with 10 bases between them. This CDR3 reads CASSQVGQVNQPQHF. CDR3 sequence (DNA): TGTGCCAGCAGCCAAGTCGGACAAGTCAATCAGCCCCAGCATTTT.